This TCR beta chain was sequenced during a study of blood T cell repertoires in COVID-19 (dated by TCRdb to about 2020). Looking at the study overall: Samples from collaborators originated in the United States, Italy and Spain and spanned both the acute and convalescent phases of COVID-19. The prospective study material was composed of cDNA or gDNA derived from T cells, B-cell-depleted T cells, or PBMCs. The dataset comprised deeply sampled blood TCRbeta repertoires from subjects exposed to, actively infected with, or recovered from COVID-19. The repertoires were released in a freely available public database meant as a resource for research on the immune response to SARS-CoV-2. Samples were obtained from the ongoing ImmuneRACE study (first 160 participants) and from about 1,300 subjects provided by 6 global collaborators. Nearly every sample came with metadata listing a de-identified subject ID, COVID-19 status, age in years and sex. HLA class I and class II types, where available, came from metadata supplied by the sample provider rather than from assay-based typing.

TCRbeta CDR3 regions were amplified from genomic DNA by means of the immunoSEQ Assay, a bias-controlled multiplex PCR. On the authors' methods: Nucleated cell counts per sample were estimated from amplification of reference gene primers within the assay. To quantify the absolute abundance of each unique TCRbeta CDR3 rearrangement, sequence reads were collapsed and filtered. For each sample, productive Simpson clonality was calculated by taking the square root of Simpson's diversity index across productive rearrangements. What TCRdb holds here is the immuneACCESS table cut down to in-frame rearrangements. Part of the clones is not present; checked against another copy, under half of the missing clones reflect an unresolved V gene, and the others are unexplained. That table gives V, J and clone size, and the DNA gave D and trimming. This sample holds 99,000 or so clones; around 87% were observed only once. The biggest ten clones account for around 16% of the sample.

A note on this clone: Its antigen is unknown. The input lacks base qualities; no much larger clone sits a single base away.

The paper as a whole reports these results and caveats: How much clinical and demographic metadata was included differed by source and by participant, and the metadata was provided uncurated.

V drops 3 bases and J drops 1 base, leaving 9 bases in between. The germline V gene (reference sequence) supplies CDR1 SEHNR and CDR2 FQNEAQ. The CDR3 covers 14 residues, taking in both the cysteine and the phenylalanine. Only the CDR3 part of the read is kept: 42 bases, read in frame from the first base. The collaborating institutions used their own protocols to collect whole blood in K2EDTA tubes. For TCRbeta analysis, collaborator samples were shipped as frozen whole blood, as isolated PBMCs, or as DNA extracted from either sample type. This sequence originates from a man aged 50-59 years with acute or convalescent COVID-19. The chain employs TRBV7-9 and TRBJ1-2; TRBD1 might be the D gene, on 5 matching bases. Sequencing used peripheral blood. The DNA reads TGTGCCAGCAGCTTCCCAGACAGTAACTATGGCTACACCTTC. This sequence encodes CASSFPDSNYGYTF.